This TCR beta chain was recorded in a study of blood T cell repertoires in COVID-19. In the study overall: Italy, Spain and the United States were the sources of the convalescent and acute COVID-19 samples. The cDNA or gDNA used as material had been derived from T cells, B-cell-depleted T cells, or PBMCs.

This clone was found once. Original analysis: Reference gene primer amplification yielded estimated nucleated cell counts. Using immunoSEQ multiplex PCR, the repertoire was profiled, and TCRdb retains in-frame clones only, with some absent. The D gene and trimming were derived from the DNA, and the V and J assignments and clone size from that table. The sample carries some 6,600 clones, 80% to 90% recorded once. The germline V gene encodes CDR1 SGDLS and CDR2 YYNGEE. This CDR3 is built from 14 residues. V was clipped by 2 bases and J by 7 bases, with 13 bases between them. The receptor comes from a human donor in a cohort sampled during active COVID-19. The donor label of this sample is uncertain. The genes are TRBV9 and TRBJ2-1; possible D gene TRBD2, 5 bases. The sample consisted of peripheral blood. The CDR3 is CASSVRRAANEQFF. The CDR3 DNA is TGTGCCAGCAGCGTGAGGCGGGCCGCGAATGAGCAGTTCTTC.